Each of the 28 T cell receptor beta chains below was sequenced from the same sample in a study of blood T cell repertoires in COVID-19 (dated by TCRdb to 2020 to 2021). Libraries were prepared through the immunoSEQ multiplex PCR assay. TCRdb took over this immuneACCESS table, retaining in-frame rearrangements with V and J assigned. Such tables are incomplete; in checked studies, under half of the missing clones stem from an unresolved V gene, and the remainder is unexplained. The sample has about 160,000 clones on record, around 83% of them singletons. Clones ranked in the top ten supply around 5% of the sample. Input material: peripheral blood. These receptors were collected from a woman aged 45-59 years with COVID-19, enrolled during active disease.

The CDR3 sequence: CASRGGGLSTDTQYF. CDR3 bases: TGTGCCAGCAGGGGAGGGGGGTTAAGCACAGATACGCAGTATTTT. The chain couples TRBV7-6 to TRBJ2-3; possible D gene TRBD2, 7 bases. This CDR3 spans 15 amino acids. Germline V gives CDR1 SGHVS, CDR2 FNYEAQ. The V and J ends lost 6 bases and 0 bases respectively, with 13 bases between them.

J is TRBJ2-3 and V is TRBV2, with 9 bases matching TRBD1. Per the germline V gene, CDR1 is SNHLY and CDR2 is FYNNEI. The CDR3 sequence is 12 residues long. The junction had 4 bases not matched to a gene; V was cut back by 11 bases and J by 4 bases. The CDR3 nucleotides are TGTGCCGGGGGACAGGGATCAGATACGCAGTATTTT. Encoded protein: CAGGQGSDTQYF.

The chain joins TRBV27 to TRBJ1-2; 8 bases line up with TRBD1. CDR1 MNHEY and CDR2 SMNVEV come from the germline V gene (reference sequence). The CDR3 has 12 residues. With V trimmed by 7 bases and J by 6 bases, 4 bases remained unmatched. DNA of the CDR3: TGTGCCAGCACAGGGGGCGAAAATGGCTACACCTTC. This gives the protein CASTGGENGYTF.

As DNA, the CDR3 is TGTGCCAGCAGTCTTACAATTCGGCCGTGGGAGGCACCCCTCCACTTT. Translated: CASSLTIRPWEAPLHF. This chain links TRBV27 with TRBJ1-6; no firm D call. CDR3 length: 16 amino acids. Germline V gene sequence: CDR1 MNHEY, CDR2 SMNVEV (reference sequence). V was cut by 5 bases and J by 11 bases, with 22 bases left in between.

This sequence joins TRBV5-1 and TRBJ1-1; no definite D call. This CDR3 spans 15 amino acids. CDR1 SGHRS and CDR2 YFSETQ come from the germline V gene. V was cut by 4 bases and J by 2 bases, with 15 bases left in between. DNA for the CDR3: TGCGCCAGCAGCCCGACACCAAACAGAAACACTGAAGCTTTCTTT. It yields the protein CASSPTPNRNTEAFF.

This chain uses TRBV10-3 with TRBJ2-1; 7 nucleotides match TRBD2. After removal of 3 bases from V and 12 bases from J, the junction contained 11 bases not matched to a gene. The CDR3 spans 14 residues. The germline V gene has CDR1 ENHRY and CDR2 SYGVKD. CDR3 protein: CAISDGGRSIGQFF. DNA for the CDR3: TGTGCCATCAGTGACGGGGGGAGGTCGATTGGGCAGTTCTTC.

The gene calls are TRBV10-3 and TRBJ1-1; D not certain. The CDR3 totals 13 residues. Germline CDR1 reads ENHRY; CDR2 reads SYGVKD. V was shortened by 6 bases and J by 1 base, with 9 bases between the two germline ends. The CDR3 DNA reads TGTGCCATCAGGTCAAGAGAGAACACTGAAGCTTTCTTT. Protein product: CAIRSRENTEAFF.

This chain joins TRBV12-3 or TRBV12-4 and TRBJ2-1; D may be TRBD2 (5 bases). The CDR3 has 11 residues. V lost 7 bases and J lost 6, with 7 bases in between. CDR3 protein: CASTSSNEQFF. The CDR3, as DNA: TGTGCCAGCACTAGCTCCAATGAGCAGTTCTTC.

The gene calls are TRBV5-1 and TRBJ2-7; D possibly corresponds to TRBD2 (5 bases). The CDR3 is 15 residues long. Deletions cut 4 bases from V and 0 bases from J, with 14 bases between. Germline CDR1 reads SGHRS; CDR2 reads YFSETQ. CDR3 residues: CASSERTGSSYEQYF. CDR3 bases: TGCGCCAGCAGCGAGAGGACGGGAAGCTCCTACGAGCAGTACTTC.

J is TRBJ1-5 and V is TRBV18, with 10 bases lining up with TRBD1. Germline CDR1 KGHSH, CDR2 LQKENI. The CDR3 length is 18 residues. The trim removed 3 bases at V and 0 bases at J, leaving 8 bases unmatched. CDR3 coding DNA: TGTGCCAGCTCACCGGAGGACAGGGGGGGATATAGCAATCAGCCCCAGCATTTT. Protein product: CASSPEDRGGYSNQPQHF. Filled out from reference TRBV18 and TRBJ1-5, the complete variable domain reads NAGVMQNPRHLVRRRGQEARLRCSPMKGHSHVYWYRQLPEEGLKFMVYLQKENIIDESGMPKERFSAEFPKEGPSILRIQQVVRGDSAAYFCASSPEDRGGYSNQPQHFGDGTRLSIL.

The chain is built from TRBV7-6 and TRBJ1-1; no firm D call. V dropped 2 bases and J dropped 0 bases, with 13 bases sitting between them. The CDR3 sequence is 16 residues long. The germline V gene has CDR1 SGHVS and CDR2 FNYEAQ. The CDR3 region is CASSLNPGRMNTEAFF. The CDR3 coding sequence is TGTGCCAGCAGCTTAAATCCGGGTCGCATGAACACTGAAGCTTTCTTT.

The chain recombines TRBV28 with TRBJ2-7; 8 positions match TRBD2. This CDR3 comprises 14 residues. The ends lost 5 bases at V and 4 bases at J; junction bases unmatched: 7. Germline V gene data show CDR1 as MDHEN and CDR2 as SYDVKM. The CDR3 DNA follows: TGTGCCAGCAGTCTAGCGGGTTCGCTTTACGAGCAGTACTTC. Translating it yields CASSLAGSLYEQYF.

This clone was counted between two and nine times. Written as DNA, the CDR3 is TGTGCCAGCTCACCCGACAGTAGTAGTGAGCAGTTCTTC. As protein: CASSPDSSSEQFF. V usage is TRBV18 and J usage is TRBJ2-1; the D gene is possibly TRBD1 (5 bases). The CDR3 sequence is 13 residues long. CDR1 KGHSH and CDR2 LQKENI come from the germline V gene. Trimming took off 3 bases at V and 9 bases at J, with 12 bases between the two ends.

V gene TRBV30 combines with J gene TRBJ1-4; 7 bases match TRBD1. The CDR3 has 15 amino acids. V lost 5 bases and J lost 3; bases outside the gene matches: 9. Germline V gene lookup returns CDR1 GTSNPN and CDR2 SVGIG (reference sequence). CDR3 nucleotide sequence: TGTGCCTGGGATCGGAATGGACAGGCTAATGAAAAACTGTTTTTT. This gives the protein CAWDRNGQANEKLFF.

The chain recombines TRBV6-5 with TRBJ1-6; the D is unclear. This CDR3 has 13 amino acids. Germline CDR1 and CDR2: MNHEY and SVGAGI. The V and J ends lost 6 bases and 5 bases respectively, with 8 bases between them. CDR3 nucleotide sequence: TGTGCCAGCAGAAACAATAATAATTCACCCCTCCACTTT. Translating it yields CASRNNNNSPLHF.

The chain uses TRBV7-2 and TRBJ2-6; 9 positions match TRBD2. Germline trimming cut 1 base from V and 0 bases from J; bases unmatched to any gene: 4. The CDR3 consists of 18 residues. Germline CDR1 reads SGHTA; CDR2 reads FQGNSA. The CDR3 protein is CASSLEPSGDSGANVLTF. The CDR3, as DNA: TGTGCCAGCAGCTTAGAACCTAGCGGGGACTCTGGGGCCAACGTCCTGACTTTC.

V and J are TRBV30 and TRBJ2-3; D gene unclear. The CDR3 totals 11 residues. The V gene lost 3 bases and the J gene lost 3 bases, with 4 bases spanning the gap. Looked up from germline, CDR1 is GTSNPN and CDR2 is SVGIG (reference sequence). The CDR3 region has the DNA TGTGCCTGGAGCTCTACAGATACGCAGTATTTT. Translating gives CAWSSTDTQYF.

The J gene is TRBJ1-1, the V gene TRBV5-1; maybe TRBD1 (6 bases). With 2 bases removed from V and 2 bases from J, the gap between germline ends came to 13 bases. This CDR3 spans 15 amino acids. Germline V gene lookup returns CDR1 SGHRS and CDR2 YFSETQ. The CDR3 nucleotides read TGCGCCAGCAGCTTTAGGGGGGGATCCAACACTGAAGCTTTCTTT. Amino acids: CASSFRGGSNTEAFF.

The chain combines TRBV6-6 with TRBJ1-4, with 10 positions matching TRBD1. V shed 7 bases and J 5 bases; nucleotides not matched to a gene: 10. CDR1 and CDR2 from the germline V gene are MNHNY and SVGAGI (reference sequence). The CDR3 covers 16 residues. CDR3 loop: CASTPTGGGRNEKLFF. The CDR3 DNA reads TGTGCCAGCACACCGACAGGGGGCGGCAGGAATGAAAAACTGTTTTTT.

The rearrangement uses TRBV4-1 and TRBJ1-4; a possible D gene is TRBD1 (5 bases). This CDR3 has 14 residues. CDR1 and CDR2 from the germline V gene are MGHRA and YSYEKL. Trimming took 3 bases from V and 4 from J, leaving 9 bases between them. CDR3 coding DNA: TGCGCCAGCAGCCAGTCCAGGGTTAATGAAAAACTGTTTTTT. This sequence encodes CASSQSRVNEKLFF.

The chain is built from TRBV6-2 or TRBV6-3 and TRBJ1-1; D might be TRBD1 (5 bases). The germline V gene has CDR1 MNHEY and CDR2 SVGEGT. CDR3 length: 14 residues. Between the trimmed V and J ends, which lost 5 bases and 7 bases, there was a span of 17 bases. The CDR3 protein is CASSADGGGNEAFF. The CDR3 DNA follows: TGTGCCAGCAGTGCCGACGGGGGGGGAAATGAAGCTTTCTTT.

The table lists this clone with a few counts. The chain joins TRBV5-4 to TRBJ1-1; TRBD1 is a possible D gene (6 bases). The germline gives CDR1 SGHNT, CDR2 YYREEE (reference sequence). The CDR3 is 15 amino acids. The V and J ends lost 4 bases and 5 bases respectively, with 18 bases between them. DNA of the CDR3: TGTGCCAGCAGCGAAAACAGGGCCGGGTGGACTGAAGCTTTCTTT. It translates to CASSENRAGWTEAFF.

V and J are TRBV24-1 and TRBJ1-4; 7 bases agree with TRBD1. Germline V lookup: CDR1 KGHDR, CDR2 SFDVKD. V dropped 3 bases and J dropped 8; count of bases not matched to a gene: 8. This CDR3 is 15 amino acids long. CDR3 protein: CATSDPRQGREKLFF. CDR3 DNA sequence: TGTGCCACCAGTGATCCCCGACAGGGAAGGGAAAAACTGTTTTTT.

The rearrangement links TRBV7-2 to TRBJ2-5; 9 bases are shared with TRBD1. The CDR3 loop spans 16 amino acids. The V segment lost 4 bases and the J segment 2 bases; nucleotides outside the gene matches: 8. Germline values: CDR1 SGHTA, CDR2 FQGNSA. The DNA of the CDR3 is TGTGCCAGCAGCTCCCTGGACAGGGGTGGACAAGAGACCCAGTACTTC. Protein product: CASSSLDRGGQETQYF.

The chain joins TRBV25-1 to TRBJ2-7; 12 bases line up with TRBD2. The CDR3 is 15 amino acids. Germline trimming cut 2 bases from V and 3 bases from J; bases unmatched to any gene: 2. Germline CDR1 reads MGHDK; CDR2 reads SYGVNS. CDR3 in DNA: TGTGCCAGCAGTGAACCGACTAGCGGGGGCTACGAGCAGTACTTC. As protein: CASSEPTSGGYEQYF.

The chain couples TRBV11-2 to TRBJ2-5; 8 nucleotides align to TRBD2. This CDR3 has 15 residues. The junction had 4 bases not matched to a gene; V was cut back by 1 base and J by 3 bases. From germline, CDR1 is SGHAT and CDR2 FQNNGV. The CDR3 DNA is TGTGCCAGCAGCTTAGGCCGGGGGGGGGAAGAGACCCAGTACTTC. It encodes CASSLGRGGEETQYF.

The CDR3 DNA sequence: TGTGCCAGCAGTTACTCGACAGGGGGCTTGGAAAAACTGTTTTTT. Protein sequence: CASSYSTGGLEKLFF. J is TRBJ1-4 and V is TRBV6-6, with TRBD1 matching 10 bases. This CDR3 is 15 amino acids long. Germline V gene data show CDR1 as MNHNY and CDR2 as SVGAGI (reference sequence). The V and J ends lost 0 bases and 8 bases, in that order; junction bases with no gene match: 3.

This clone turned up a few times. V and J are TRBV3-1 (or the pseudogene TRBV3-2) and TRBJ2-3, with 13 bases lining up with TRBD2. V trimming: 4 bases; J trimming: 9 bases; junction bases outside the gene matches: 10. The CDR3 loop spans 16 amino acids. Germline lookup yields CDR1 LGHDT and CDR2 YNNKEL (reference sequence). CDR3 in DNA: TGTGCCAGCAGCCTCACGGGACTAGCGGGGCGGGGGACGCAGTATTTT. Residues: CASSLTGLAGRGTQYF.